Each of the 19 T cell receptor beta chains below was sequenced from the same sample in a study of post-analysis software for immune sequencing data. Unique molecular identifiers tagged the TCR beta cDNA libraries. TCRdb called the PCR reads again in MiXCR, with one record for every CDR3 protein. The sample records around 770,000 distinct CDR3 sequences, under 60% being singletons. These TCRs' antigens remain unknown. Findings of the study overall: Elevated frequency relative to controls characterized 4 or 5 TRBV segments in patients, TRBV5-6, TRBV5-1 and TRBV20-1 among them.

The sequenced sample was blood. These receptors came from a girl aged 5-17 years with multiple sclerosis.

There are a few counts of this clonotype. The chain joins TRBV6-5 to TRBJ2-7; maybe TRBD2 (5 bases). CDR1 is MNHEY and CDR2 is SVGAGI in the germline V gene. The CDR3 covers 11 residues. The V and J ends lost 7 bases and 6 bases respectively, with 10 bases between them. This CDR3 is CASTLAGEQYF. The CDR3 DNA sequence: TGTGCCAGCACCCTGGCGGGCGAGCAGTACTTC.

CDR3 nucleotide sequence: TGCAGTGCTGGTGACGAGCAGTACTTC. Translation: CSAGDEQYF. J is TRBJ2-5 and V is TRBV20-1; D gene uncertain. The DNA end favors TRBJ2-7, so the J call may be wrong. This CDR3 has 9 residues. CDR1 and CDR2 (germline): DFQATT, SNEGSKA (reference sequence).

Only a few counts were recorded for this clonotype. This sequence joins TRBV7-3 and TRBJ2-7; possibly TRBD2 for D (6 bases). The V gene lost 1 base and the J gene lost 5 bases, with 9 bases spanning the gap. The CDR3 extends over 13 amino acids. In germline, CDR1 is SGHTA, CDR2 FQGTGA. This CDR3 is CASSLSGVDEQYF. In DNA, the CDR3 is TGTGCCAGCAGCTTAAGCGGGGTCGACGAGCAGTACTTC. The full variable domain, with the rest looked up from reference TRBV7-3 and TRBJ2-7, is GAGVSQTPSNKVTEKGKYVELRCDPISGHTALYWYRQSLGQGPEFLIYFQGTGAADDSGLPNDRFFAVRPEGSVSTLKIQRTERGDSAVYLCASSLSGVDEQYFGPGTRLTVT.

This clonotype was seen more than once but under ten times. The CDR3 DNA sequence: TGCAGTGCTAGAGAAAGGGACAGGGTCGATCAGCCCCAGCATTTT. Translating it yields CSARERDRVDQPQHF. The chain combines TRBV20-1 with TRBJ1-5; 9 bases are shared with TRBD1. Germline loops: CDR1 DFQATT, CDR2 SNEGSKA (reference sequence). This CDR3 has 15 amino acids. V gave up 0 bases and J gave up 5 bases; unmatched junction bases: 5.

The table lists this clonotype with a few counts. The rearrangement links TRBV13 to TRBJ1-2, with D perhaps TRBD1 (6 bases). Germline V CDR1 and CDR2: PRHDT, FYEKMQ (reference sequence). This CDR3 spans 15 amino acids. Deletions cut 1 base from V and 4 bases from J, with 13 bases between. DNA for the CDR3: TGTGCCAGCAGCTTAGATGGCAGGGGCTCCTATGGCTACACCTTC. Translation: CASSLDGRGSYGYTF.

A few counts support this clonotype. The chain combines TRBV3-1 with TRBJ2-1; 9 nucleotides match TRBD1. CDR3 length: 15 residues. Germline trimming cut 4 bases from V and 7 bases from J; bases unmatched to any gene: 8. Germline CDR1 LGHDT, CDR2 YNNKEL (reference sequence). CDR3 amino acids: CASSPLRQGENEQFF. CDR3 coding DNA: TGTGCCAGCAGCCCGCTTCGACAGGGGGAGAATGAGCAGTTCTTC.

The chain recombines TRBV7-9 with TRBJ2-7, with D hard to call. Trimming left V 1 base short and J 10 bases short, with 8 bases between. Germline CDR1 reads SEHNR; CDR2 reads FQNEAQ (reference sequence). The CDR3 has 11 residues. CDR3 sequence reads: CASSLGSSQYF. The CDR3 nucleotides read TGTGCCAGCAGCTTAGGGTCCAGTCAGTACTTC.

V usage is TRBV3-1 and J usage is TRBJ2-7, with 10 bases fitting TRBD2. The V and J ends lost 4 bases and 2 bases, in that order; junction bases with no gene match: 8. CDR3 length equals 16 residues. From germline, CDR1 is LGHDT and CDR2 YNNKEL (reference sequence). CDR3 in amino acids: CASSRSSGRAAYEQYF. CDR3 DNA: TGTGCCAGCAGCCGCTCCAGCGGGAGGGCCGCCTACGAGCAGTACTTC.

This clonotype was detected only a few times. This chain links TRBV7-9 with TRBJ2-3; 8 bases fit TRBD1. The CDR3 covers 16 residues. V trimming: 4 bases; J trimming: 8 bases; junction bases outside the gene matches: 14. Germline CDR1 reads SEHNR; CDR2 reads FQNEAQ (reference sequence). CDR3 coding DNA: TGTGCCAGCAGCTCCGACCGTGGACAGGGATTTTTTACGCAGTATTTT. Translated, it gives CASSSDRGQGFFTQYF.

The chain is built from TRBV7-6 and TRBJ2-7; TRBD2 agrees at 8 bases. Trimming at V came to 2 bases and at J to 5 bases, leaving 5 bases not matched to a gene. CDR3 length: 14 amino acids. Per the germline V gene, CDR1 is SGHVS and CDR2 is FNYEAQ. CDR3 sequence reads: CASSLKAGAHEQYF. As DNA, the CDR3 is TGTGCCAGCAGCTTAAAAGCGGGAGCCCACGAGCAGTACTTC.

The chain has TRBV20-1 and TRBJ1-2, with D hard to call. CDR3 size: 16 residues. The V and J ends lost 0 bases and 2 bases respectively, with 16 bases between them. The germline CDR1 and CDR2 sequences are DFQATT and SNEGSKA (reference sequence). The CDR3 is CSARESLGERNYGYTF. The CDR3 DNA follows: TGCAGTGCTAGAGAGTCTTTAGGAGAGCGGAACTATGGCTACACCTTC.

The chain couples TRBV29-1 to TRBJ2-1; no clear D. Deletions cut 3 bases from V and 3 bases from J, with 21 bases between. This CDR3 comprises 17 residues. Looked up from germline, CDR1 is SQVTM and CDR2 is ANQGSEA. CDR3 loop: CSVEAPVDRAHYNEQFF. The CDR3 DNA reads TGCAGCGTTGAGGCCCCGGTCGATAGAGCTCACTACAATGAGCAGTTCTTC.

This chain uses TRBV6-5 with TRBJ2-6, with TRBD1 as a possible D gene (5 bases). From germline, CDR1 is MNHEY and CDR2 SVGAGI. V was pared by 3 bases and J by 1 base, with 16 bases between. The CDR3 consists of 18 residues. This chain's CDR3 is CASSYRREIESGANVLTF. CDR3 sequence (DNA): TGTGCCAGCAGTTATCGCAGGGAAATTGAGTCTGGGGCCAACGTCCTGACTTTC.

The chain employs TRBV20-1 and TRBJ1-5; TRBD1 matches 10 bases. The CDR3 is 19 residues long. Germline V CDR1 and CDR2: DFQATT, SNEGSKA (reference sequence). V shed 1 base and J 1 base; nucleotides not matched to a gene: 13. Written as DNA, the CDR3 is TGCAGTGCTAGAGGCCCGGGACAGGGGCCGGAGTACAGCAATCAGCCCCAGCATTTT. It translates to CSARGPGQGPEYSNQPQHF.

The V gene is TRBV12-3 or TRBV12-4, the J gene TRBJ2-6; D possibly corresponds to TRBD2 (7 bases). The CDR3 is made up of 18 amino acids. The V gene lost 0 bases and the J gene lost 2 bases, with 14 bases spanning the gap. The CDR3 bases are TGTGCCAGCAGTTTAGCAGGGGGGGGGTTGCCTGGGGCCAACGTCCTGACTTTC. This gives the protein CASSLAGGGLPGANVLTF.

The chain links TRBV15 to TRBJ1-4; TRBD1 agrees at 8 bases. Per germline, CDR1 LNHNV and CDR2 YYDKDF (reference sequence). V shed 1 base and J 8 bases; nucleotides not matched to a gene: 6. The length of the CDR3 is 15 residues. CDR3 sequence (DNA): TGTGCCACCAGCAGAGGGACAGGGAAGGGAGAAAAACTGTTTTTT. This encodes CATSRGTGKGEKLFF.

This CDR3 reads CASSRIGSGEQFF. Here the CDR3 DNA reads TGTGCCAGCAGCCGAATTGGGTCGGGTGAGCAGTTCTTC. The chain links TRBV7-2 to TRBJ2-1; D gene ambiguous. The CDR3 is made up of 13 amino acids. CDR1 and CDR2 from the germline V gene are SGHTA and FQGNSA. With 5 bases removed from V and 9 bases from J, the gap between germline ends came to 14 bases.

The chain combines TRBV7-9 with TRBJ2-1; the match to TRBD2 covers 9 bases. This CDR3 spans 12 amino acids. V was clipped by 11 bases and J by 6 bases; unmatched bases: 5. CDR1 is SEHNR, CDR2 FQNEAQ, per germline (reference sequence). The CDR3, as DNA: TGTGCCTGCGGGAGGGTTGGCAATGAGCAGTTCTTC. Translation: CACGRVGNEQFF.

This rearrangement joins TRBV10-3 to TRBJ1-5, with D possibly matching TRBD1 (5 bases). The CDR3 has 13 residues. Germline V CDR1 and CDR2: ENHRY, SYGVKD. V was clipped by 6 bases and J by 5 bases, with 11 bases between them. DNA for the CDR3: TGTGCCATCAGGGGAGGGGTCGATCAGCCCCAGCATTTT. Translating gives CAIRGGVDQPQHF.